This TCR beta chain stems from a study of T cells in localized non-small cell lung cancer. The CDR3 has 12 amino acids. Looked up from germline, CDR1 is SGHVS and CDR2 is FNYEAQ. Deletions cut 0 bases from V and 6 bases from J, with 6 bases between. The table came from immunoSEQ multiplex PCR; TCRdb's copy has only in-frame clones and leaves some out. This sample carries more than 30,000 clones, about 85% of them seen once, and the ten largest clones take around 17%. General observations from the study: Because only a single region of the tumor was sequenced, heterogeneity remains possible. Longer overall survival was associated with a higher density of T cells in the blood.

Comment on this clone: Antigen specificity is unknown.

Sequences were derived from peripheral blood mononuclear cells, sampled before any cancer treatment. This receptor was taken from a man aged 40 to 75 with stage III lung adenocarcinoma. The chain has TRBV7-6 and TRBJ2-7; D unresolved. CDR3 sequence (DNA): TGTGCCAGCAGCTTAGCTGGTTTCGAGCAGTACTTC. It yields the protein CASSLAGFEQYF.